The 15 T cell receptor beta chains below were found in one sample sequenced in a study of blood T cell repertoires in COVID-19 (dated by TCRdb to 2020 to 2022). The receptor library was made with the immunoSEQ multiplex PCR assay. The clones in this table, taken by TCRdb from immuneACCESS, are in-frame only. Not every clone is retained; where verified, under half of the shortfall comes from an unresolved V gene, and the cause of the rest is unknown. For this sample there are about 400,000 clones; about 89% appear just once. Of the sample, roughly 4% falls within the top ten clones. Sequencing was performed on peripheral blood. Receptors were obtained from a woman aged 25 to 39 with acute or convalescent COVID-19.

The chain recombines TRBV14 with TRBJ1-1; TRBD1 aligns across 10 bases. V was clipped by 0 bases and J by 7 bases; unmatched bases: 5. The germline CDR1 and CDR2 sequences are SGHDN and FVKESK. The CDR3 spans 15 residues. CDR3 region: CASSQDGGQGIEAFF. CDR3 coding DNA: TGTGCCAGCAGCCAAGACGGGGGACAGGGGATTGAAGCTTTCTTT.

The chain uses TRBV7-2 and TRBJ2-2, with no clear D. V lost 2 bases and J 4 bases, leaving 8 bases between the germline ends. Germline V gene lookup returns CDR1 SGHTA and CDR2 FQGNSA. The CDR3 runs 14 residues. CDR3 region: CASSLLMATGELFF. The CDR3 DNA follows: TGTGCCAGCAGCTTATTGATGGCCACCGGGGAGCTGTTTTTT.

The DNA of the CDR3 is TGCGCCAGCAGTTTGATAGTAAACACCGGGGAGCTGTTTTTT. Translating it yields CASSLIVNTGELFF. V gene TRBV5-1 combines with J gene TRBJ2-2; D gene uncertain. This CDR3 contains 14 residues. Germline V gene data show CDR1 as SGHRS and CDR2 as YFSETQ. Deletions cut 5 bases from V and 2 bases from J, with 10 bases between.

CDR3 sequence reads: CASSFGSGQGREQYF. CDR3 sequence (DNA): TGTGCCAGCAGTTTTGGCTCGGGTCAGGGTCGCGAGCAGTACTTC. The V and J genes are TRBV28 and TRBJ2-7; possibly TRBD1 for D (5 bases). Germline CDR1 reads MDHEN; CDR2 reads SYDVKM. The germline V and J ends were trimmed by 3 bases and 6 bases, with 18 bases remaining between them. This CDR3 is built from 15 residues.

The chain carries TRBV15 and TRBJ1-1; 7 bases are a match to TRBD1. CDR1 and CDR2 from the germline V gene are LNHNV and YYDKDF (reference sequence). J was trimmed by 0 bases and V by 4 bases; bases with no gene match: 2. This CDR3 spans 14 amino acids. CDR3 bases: TGTGCCACCAGCACAGGGGGAATGAACACTGAAGCTTTCTTT. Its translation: CATSTGGMNTEAFF.

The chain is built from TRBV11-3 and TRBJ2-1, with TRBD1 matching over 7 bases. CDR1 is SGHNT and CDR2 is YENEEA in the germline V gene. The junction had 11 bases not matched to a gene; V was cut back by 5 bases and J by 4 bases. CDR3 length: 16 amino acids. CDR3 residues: CASSLSLDRRYNEQFF. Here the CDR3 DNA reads TGTGCCAGCAGCCTCTCTTTGGACAGGAGATACAATGAGCAGTTCTTC.

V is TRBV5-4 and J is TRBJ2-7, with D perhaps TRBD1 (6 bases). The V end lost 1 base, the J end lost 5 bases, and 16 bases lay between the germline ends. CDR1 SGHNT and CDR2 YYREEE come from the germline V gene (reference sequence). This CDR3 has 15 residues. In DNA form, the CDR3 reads TGTGCCAGCAGCTTGTCACCCACAGGGTACGACGAGCAGTACTTC. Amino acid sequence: CASSLSPTGYDEQYF. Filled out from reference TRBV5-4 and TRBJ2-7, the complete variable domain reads ETGVTQSPTHLIKTRGQQVTLRCSSQSGHNTVSWYQQALGQGPQFIFQYYREEENGRGNFPPRFSGLQFPNYSSELNVNALELDDSALYLCASSLSPTGYDEQYFGPGTRLTVT.

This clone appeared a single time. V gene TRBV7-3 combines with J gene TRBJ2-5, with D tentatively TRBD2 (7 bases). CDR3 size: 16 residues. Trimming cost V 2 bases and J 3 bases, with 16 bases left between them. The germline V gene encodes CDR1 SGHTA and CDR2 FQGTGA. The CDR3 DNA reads TGTGCCAGCAGCTTAGATTGGTGGGGGGGCGAAGAGACCCAGTACTTC. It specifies CASSLDWWGGEETQYF. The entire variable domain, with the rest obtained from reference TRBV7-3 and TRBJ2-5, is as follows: GAGVSQTPSNKVTEKGKYVELRCDPISGHTALYWYRQSLGQGPEFLIYFQGTGAADDSGLPNDRFFAVRPEGSVSTLKIQRTERGDSAVYLCASSLDWWGGEETQYFGPGTRLLVL.

The CDR3 DNA is TGTGCCAGCACCAGTAACAGGGGGCAATATGAAAAACTGTTTTTT. Protein product: CASTSNRGQYEKLFF. V and J are TRBV28 and TRBJ1-4, with 9 bases matching TRBD1. Germline assignment: CDR1 MDHEN and CDR2 SYDVKM. With 7 bases clipped from V and 6 bases from J, the junction kept 9 bases outside the gene matches. The CDR3 runs 15 residues.

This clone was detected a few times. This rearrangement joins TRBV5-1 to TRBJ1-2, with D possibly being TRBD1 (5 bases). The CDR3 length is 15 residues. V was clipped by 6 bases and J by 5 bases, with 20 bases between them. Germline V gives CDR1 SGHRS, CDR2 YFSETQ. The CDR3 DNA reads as TGCGCCAGCAACCTAGACGGCACGGGGGTTTATGGCTACACCTTC. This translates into CASNLDGTGVYGYTF.

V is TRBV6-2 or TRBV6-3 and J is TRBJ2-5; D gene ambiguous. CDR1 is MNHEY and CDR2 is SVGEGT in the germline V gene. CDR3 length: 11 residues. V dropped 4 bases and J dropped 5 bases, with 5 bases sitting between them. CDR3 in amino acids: CASSSSETQYF. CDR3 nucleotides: TGTGCCAGCAGTTCTTCTGAGACCCAGTACTTC.

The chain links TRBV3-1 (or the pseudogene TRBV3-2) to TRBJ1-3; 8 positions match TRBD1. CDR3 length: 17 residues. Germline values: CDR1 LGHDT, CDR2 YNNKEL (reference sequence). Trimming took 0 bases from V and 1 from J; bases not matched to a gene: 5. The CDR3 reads CASSQETGGKSGNTIYF. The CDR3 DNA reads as TGTGCCAGCAGCCAAGAAACAGGGGGGAAGTCTGGAAACACCATATATTTT.

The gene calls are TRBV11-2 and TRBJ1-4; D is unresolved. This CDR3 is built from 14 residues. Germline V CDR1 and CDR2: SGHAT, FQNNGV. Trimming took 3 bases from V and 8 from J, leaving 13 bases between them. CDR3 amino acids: CASSFLSLREKLFF. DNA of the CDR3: TGTGCCAGCAGCTTTCTCTCTTTGAGAGAAAAACTGTTTTTT.

CDR3 DNA: TGTGCCAGCAGCGCCCCCGCGGGACAGGGCGCTGGGTCCTATGGCTACACCTTC. It is translated as CASSAPAGQGAGSYGYTF. The chain joins TRBV9 to TRBJ1-2, with TRBD1 matching over 9 bases. The germline CDR1 and CDR2 sequences are SGDLS and YYNGEE. This CDR3 comprises 18 residues. V lost 3 bases to trimming and J lost 4 bases; unmatched junction nucleotides: 16.

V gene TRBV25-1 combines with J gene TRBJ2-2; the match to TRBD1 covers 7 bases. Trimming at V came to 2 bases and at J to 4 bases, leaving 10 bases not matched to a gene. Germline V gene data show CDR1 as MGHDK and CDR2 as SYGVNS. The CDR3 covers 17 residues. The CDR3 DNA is TGTGCCAGCAGTGAAAGTTTTAGGGACAGCCCCACCGGGGAGCTGTTTTTT. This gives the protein CASSESFRDSPTGELFF.